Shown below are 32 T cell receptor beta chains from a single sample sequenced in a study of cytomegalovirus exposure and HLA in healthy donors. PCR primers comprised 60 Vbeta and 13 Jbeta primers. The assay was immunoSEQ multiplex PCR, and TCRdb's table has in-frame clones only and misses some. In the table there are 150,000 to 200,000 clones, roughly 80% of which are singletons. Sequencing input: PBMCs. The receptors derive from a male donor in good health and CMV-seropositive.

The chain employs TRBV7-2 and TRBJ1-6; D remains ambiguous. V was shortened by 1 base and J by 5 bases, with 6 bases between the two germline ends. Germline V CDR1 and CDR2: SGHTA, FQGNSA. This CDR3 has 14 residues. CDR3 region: CASSLGHHNSPLHF. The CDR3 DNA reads TGTGCCAGCAGCTTAGGACACCATAATTCACCCCTCCACTTT.

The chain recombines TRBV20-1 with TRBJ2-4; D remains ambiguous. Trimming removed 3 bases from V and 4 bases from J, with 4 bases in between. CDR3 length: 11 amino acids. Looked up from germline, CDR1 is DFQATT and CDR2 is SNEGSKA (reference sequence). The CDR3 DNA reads TGCAGTGCTAGTTCGAAAAACATTCAGTACTTC. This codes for CSASSKNIQYF.

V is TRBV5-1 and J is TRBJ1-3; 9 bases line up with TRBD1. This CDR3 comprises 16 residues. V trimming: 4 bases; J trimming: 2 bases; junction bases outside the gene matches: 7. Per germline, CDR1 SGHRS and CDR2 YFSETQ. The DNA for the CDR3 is TGCGCCAGCAGCCCTTCGTGGACAGGGGCTGGAAACACCATATATTTT. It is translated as CASSPSWTGAGNTIYF.

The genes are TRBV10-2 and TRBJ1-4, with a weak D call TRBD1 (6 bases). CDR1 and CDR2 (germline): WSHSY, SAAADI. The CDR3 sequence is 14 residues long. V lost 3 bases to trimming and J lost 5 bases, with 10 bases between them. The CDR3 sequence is CASSEFTGNEKLFF. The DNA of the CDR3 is TGCGCCAGCAGTGAATTTACAGGGAATGAAAAACTGTTTTTT.

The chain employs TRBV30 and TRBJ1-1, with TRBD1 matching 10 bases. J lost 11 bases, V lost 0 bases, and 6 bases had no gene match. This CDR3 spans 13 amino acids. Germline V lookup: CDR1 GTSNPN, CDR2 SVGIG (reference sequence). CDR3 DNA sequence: TGTGCCTGGAGTGTTCAGACAGGGGGCCGTGCTTTCTTT. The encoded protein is CAWSVQTGGRAFF.

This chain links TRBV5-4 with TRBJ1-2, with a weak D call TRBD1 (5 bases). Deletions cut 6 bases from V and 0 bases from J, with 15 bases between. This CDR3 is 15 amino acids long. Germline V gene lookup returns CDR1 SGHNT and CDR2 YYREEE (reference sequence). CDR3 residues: CASTLGPMPNYGYTF. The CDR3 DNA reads TGTGCCAGCACCCTGGGGCCAATGCCTAACTATGGCTACACCTTC.

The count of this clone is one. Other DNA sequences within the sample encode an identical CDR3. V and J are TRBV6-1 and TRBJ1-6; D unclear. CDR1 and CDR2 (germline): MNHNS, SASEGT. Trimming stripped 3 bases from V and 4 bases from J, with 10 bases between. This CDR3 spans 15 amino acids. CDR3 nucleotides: TGTGCCAGCAGTGAGGAGGGAAGATATAATTCACCCCTCCACTTT. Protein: CASSEEGRYNSPLHF.

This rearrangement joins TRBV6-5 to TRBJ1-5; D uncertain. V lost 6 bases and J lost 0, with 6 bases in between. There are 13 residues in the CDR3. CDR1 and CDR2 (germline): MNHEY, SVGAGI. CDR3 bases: TGTGCCAGCAGCAGGAATAGCAATCAGCCCCAGCATTTT. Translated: CASSRNSNQPQHF.

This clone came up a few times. The CDR3 bases are TGTGCCAGCAGCTTGACAGGAATCGGAAACACCATATATTTT. It encodes CASSLTGIGNTIYF. This chain uses TRBV6-5 with TRBJ1-3; tentatively, D is TRBD1 (6 bases). V was trimmed by 6 bases and J by 4 bases, leaving 13 bases between them. Germline V gene data show CDR1 as MNHEY and CDR2 as SVGAGI. CDR3 size: 14 residues.

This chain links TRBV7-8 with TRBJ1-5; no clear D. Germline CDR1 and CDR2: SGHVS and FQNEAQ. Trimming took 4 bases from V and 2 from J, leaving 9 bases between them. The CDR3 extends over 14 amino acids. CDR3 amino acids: CASSSPPRNQPQHF. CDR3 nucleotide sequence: TGTGCCAGCAGCTCTCCTCCCCGCAATCAGCCCCAGCATTTT. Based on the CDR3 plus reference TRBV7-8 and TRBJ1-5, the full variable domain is GAGVSQSPRYKVAKRGQDVALRCDPISGHVSLFWYQQALGQGPEFLTYFQNEAQLDKSGLPSDRFFAERPEGSVSTLKIQRTQQEDSAVYLCASSSPPRNQPQHFGDGTRLSIL.

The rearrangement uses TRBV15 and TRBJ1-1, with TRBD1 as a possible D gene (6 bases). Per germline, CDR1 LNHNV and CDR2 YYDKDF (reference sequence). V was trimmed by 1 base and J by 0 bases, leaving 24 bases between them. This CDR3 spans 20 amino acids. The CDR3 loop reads CATSRASGYSKGVLNTEAFF. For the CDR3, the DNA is TGTGCCACCAGCAGAGCGTCGGGCTACAGCAAGGGGGTTTTGAACACTGAAGCTTTCTTT.

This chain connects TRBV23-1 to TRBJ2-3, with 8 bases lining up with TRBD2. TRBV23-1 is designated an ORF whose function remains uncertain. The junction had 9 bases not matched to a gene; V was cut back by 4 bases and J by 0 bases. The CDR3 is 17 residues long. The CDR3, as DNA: TGCGCCAGCAGTCCGGGAGGCGGGAGGCTTAGCACAGATACGCAGTATTTT. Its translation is CASSPGGGRLSTDTQYF.

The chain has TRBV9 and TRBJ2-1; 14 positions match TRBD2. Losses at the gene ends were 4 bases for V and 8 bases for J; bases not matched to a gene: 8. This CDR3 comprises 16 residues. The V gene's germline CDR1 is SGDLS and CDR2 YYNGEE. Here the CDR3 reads CASSLGTSGSVDEQFF. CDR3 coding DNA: TGTGCCAGCAGCCTTGGGACTAGCGGGAGCGTAGATGAGCAGTTCTTC. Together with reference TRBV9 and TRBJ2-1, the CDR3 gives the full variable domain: DSGVTQTPKHLITATGQRVTLRCSPRSGDLSVYWYQQSLDQGLQFLIQYYNGEERAKGNILERFSAQQFPDLHSELNLSSLELGDSALYFCASSLGTSGSVDEQFFGPGTRLTVL.

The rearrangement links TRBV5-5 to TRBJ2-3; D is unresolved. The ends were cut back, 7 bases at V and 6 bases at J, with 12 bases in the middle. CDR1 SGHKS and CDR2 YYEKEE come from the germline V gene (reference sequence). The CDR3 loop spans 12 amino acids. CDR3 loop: CASVTEADTQYF. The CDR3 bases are TGTGCCAGCGTAACCGAAGCGGATACGCAGTATTTT.

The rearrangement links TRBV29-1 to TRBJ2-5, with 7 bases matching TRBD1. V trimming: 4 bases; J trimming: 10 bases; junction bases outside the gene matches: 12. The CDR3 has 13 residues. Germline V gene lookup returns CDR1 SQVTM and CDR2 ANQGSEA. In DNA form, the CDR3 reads TGCAGCGTTGTGGAGAAAGGGGGCCACAGCCAGTACTTC. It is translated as CSVVEKGGHSQYF. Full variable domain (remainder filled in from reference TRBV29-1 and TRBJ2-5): SAVISQKPSRDICQRGTSLTIQCQVDSQVTMMFWYRQQPGQSLTLIATANQGSEATYESGFVIDKFPISRPNLTFSTLTVSNMSPEDSSIYLCSVVEKGGHSQYFGPGTRLLVL.

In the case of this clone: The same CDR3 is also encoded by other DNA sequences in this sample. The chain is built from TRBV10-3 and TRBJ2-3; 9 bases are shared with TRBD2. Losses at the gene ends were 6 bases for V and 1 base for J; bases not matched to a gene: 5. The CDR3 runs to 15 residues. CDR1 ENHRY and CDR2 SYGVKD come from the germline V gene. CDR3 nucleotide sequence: TGTGCCATCAGGAGGGGACTAGCTGGCACAGATACGCAGTATTTT. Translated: CAIRRGLAGTDTQYF.

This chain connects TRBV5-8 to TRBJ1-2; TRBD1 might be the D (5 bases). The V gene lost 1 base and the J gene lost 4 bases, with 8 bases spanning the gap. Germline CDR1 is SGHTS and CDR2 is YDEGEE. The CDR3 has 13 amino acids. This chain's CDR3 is CASSLQGSYGYTF. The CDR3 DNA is TGTGCCAGCAGCTTGCAGGGCAGCTATGGCTACACCTTC.

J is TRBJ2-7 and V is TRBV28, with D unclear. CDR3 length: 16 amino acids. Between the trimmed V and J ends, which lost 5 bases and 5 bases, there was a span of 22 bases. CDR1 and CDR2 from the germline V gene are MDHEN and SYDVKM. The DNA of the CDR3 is TGTGCCAGCAGTCCCCTTGTGACGGGTATAGACCACGAGCAGTACTTC. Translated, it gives CASSPLVTGIDHEQYF.

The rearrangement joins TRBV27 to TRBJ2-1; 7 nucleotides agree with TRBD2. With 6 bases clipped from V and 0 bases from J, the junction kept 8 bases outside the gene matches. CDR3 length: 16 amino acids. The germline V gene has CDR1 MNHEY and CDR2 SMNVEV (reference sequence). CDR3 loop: CASRRLAPSSYNEQFF. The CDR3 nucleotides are TGTGCCAGCAGGCGACTAGCACCGAGCTCCTACAATGAGCAGTTCTTC.

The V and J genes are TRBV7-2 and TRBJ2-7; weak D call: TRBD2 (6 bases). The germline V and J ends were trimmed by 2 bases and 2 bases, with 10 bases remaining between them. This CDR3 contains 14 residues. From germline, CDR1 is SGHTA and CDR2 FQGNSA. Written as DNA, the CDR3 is TGTGCCAGCAGCTTATCGGAGGGCCCCTACGAGCAGTACTTC. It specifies CASSLSEGPYEQYF. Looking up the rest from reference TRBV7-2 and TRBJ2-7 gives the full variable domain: GAGVSQSPSNKVTEKGKDVELRCDPISGHTALYWYRQSLGQGLEFLIYFQGNSAPDKSGLPSDRFSAERTGGSVSTLTIQRTQQEDSAVYLCASSLSEGPYEQYFGPGTRLTVT.

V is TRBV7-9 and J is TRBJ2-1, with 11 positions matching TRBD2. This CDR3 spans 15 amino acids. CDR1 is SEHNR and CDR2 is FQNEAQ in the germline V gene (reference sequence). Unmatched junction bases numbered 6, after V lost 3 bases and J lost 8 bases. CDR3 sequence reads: CASSFSSGRAHEQFF. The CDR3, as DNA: TGTGCCAGCAGCTTTAGTAGCGGGAGGGCTCATGAGCAGTTCTTC.

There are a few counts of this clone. The CDR3 spells CASSQEFKTEETQYF. The CDR3 nucleotides are TGCGCCAGCAGCCAAGAATTTAAGACAGAAGAGACCCAGTACTTC. The V and J genes are TRBV4-3 and TRBJ2-5; D might be TRBD1 (5 bases). V was pared by 0 bases and J by 3 bases, with 11 bases between. Germline CDR1 is LGHNA and CDR2 is YSLEER. This CDR3 spans 15 amino acids.

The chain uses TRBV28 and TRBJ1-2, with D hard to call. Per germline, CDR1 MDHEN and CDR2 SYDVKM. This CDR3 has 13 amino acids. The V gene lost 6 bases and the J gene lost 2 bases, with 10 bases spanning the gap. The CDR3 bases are TGTGCCAGCAGCCTAGACCTAAACTATGGCTACACCTTC. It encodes CASSLDLNYGYTF.

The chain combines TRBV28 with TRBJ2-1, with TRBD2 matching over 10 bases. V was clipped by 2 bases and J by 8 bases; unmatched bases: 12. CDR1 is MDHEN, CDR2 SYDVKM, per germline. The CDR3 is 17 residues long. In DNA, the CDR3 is TGTGCCAGCAGTTTAAGAGGGAGCGGGAGGGCCGGGCATGAGCAGTTCTTC. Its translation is CASSLRGSGRAGHEQFF.

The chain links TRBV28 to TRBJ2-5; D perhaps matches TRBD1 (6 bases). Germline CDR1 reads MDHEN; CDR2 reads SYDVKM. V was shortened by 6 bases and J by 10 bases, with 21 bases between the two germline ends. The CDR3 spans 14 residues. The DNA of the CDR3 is TGTGCCAGCAGGCTAGGGGTCAGCCAGGGGAGCCAGTACTTC. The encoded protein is CASRLGVSQGSQYF.

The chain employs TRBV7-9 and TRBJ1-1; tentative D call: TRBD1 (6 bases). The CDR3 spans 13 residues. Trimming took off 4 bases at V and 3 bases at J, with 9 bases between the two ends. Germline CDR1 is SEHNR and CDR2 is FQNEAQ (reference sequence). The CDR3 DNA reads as TGTGCCAGCAGCTGGGAGGGGGACACTGAAGCTTTCTTT. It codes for CASSWEGDTEAFF.

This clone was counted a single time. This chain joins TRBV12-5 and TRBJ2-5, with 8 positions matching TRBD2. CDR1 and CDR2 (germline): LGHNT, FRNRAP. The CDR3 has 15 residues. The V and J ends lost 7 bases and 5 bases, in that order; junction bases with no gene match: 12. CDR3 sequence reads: CASAQGAGGVETQYF. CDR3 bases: TGTGCTAGTGCCCAAGGGGCGGGAGGTGTGGAGACCCAGTACTTC.

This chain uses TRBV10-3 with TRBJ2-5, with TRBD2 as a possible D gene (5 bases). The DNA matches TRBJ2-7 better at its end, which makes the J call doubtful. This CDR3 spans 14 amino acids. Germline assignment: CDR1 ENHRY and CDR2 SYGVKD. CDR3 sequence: CAISVVQSGYEQYF. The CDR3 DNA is TGTGCCATCAGTGTCGTCCAGAGCGGCTACGAGCAGTACTTC.

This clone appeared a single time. The CDR3 protein is CASSSTGGFPNEQFF. The CDR3 nucleotides read TGTGCCAGCAGCTCTACAGGGGGCTTTCCCAATGAGCAGTTCTTC. The chain uses TRBV11-2 and TRBJ2-1; TRBD1 matches 9 bases. From germline, CDR1 is SGHAT and CDR2 FQNNGV. This CDR3 spans 15 amino acids. Unmatched junction bases numbered 7, after V lost 4 bases and J lost 6 bases. Drawing the rest from reference TRBV11-2 and TRBJ2-1, the complete variable domain is EAGVAQSPRYKIIEKRQSVAFWCNPISGHATLYWYQQILGQGPKLLIQFQNNGVVDDSQLPKDRFSAERLKGVDSTLKIQPAKLEDSAVYLCASSSTGGFPNEQFFGPGTRLTVL.

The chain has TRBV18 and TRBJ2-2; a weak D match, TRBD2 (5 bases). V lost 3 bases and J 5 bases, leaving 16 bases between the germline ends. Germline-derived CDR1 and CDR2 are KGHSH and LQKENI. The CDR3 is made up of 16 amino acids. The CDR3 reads CASSPVSPRETGELFF. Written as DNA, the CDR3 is TGTGCCAGCTCACCTGTATCCCCCCGGGAAACCGGGGAGCTGTTTTTT.

The CDR3 protein is CASKGQGSLRLAGELFF. CDR3 in DNA: TGTGCCAGCAAGGGACAGGGGTCCCTCAGATTGGCCGGGGAGCTGTTTTTT. V and J are TRBV25-1 and TRBJ2-2; 10 bases align to TRBD1. The CDR3 loop spans 17 amino acids. The germline CDR1 and CDR2 sequences are MGHDK and SYGVNS. Germline trimming cut 7 bases from V and 6 bases from J; bases unmatched to any gene: 14.

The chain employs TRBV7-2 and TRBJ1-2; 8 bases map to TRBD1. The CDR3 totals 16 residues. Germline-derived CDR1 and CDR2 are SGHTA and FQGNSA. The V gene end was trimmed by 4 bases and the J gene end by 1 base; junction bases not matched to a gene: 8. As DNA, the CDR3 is TGTGCCAGCAGCTACTCCTCGACAGGGGTTAACTATGGCTACACCTTC. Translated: CASSYSSTGVNYGYTF.